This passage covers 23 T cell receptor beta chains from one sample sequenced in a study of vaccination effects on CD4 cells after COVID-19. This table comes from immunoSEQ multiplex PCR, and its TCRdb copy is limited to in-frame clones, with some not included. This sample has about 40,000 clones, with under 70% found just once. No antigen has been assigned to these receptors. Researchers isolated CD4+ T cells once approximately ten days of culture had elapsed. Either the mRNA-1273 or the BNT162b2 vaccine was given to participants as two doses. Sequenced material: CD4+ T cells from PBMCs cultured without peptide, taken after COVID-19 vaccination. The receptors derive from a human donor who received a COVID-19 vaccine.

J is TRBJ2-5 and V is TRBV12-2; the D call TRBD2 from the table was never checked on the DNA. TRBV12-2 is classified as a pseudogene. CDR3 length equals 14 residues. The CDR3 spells CASRDSGTEETQYF. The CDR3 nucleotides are TGTGCAAGTCGCGATAGCGGGACGGAAGAGACCCAGTACTTC.

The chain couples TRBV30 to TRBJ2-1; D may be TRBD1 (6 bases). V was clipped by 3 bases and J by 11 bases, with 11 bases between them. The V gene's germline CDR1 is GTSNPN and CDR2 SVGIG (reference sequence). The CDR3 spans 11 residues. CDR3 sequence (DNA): TGTGCCTGGAGAGCCGGGACAAAGCAGTTCTTC. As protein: CAWRAGTKQFF.

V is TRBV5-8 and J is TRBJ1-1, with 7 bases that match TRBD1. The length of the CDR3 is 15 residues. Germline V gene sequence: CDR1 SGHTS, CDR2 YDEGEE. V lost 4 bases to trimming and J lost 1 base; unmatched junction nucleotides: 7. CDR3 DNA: TGTGCCAGCAGCCTATCGACAGGGCAGAACACTGAAGCTTTCTTT. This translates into CASSLSTGQNTEAFF.

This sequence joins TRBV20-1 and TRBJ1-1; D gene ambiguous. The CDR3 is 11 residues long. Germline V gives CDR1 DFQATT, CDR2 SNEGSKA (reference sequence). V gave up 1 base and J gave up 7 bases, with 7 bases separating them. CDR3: CSARAGFEAFF. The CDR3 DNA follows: TGCAGTGCTAGAGCGGGGTTTGAAGCTTTCTTT.

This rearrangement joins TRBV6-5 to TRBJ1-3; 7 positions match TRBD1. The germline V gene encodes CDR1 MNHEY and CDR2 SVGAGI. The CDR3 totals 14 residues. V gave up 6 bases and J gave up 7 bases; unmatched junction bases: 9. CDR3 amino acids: CASRNRGVGNTIYF. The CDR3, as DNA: TGTGCCAGCAGGAACAGGGGAGTGGGTAACACCATATATTTT.

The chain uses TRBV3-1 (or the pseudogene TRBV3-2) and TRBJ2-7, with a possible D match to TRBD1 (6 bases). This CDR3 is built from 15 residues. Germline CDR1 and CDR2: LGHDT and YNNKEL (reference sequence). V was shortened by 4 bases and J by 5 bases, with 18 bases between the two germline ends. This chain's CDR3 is CASSRTPGAGDEQYF. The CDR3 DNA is TGTGCCAGCAGCCGGACTCCAGGGGCAGGAGACGAGCAGTACTTC.

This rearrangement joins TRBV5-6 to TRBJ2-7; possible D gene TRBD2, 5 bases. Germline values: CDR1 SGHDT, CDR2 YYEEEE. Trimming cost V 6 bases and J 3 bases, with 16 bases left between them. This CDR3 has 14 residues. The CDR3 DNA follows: TGTGCCAGCATCCTGCGAGGGCTCAACTACGAGCAGTACTTC. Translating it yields CASILRGLNYEQYF.

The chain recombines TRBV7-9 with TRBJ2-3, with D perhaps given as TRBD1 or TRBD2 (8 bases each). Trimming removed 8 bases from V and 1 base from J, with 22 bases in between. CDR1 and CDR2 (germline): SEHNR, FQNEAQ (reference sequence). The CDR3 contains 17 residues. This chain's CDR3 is CASRGGVRGQGTDTQYF. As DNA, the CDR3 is TGTGCCAGCCGGGGGGGAGTAAGGGGACAGGGCACAGATACGCAGTATTTT.

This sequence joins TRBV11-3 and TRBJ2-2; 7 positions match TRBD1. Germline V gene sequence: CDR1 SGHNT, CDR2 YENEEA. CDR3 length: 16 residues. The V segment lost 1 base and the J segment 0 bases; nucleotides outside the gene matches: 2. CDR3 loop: CASSLGGTANTGELFF. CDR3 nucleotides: TGTGCCAGCAGCTTAGGAGGGACAGCGAACACCGGGGAGCTGTTTTTT.

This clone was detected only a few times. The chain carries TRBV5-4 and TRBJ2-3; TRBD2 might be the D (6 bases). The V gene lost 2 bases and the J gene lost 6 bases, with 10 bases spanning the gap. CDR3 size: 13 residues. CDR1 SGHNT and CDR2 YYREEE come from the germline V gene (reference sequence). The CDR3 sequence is CASSFSGVDTQYF. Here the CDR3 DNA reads TGTGCCAGCAGCTTTTCGGGGGTGGATACGCAGTATTTT.

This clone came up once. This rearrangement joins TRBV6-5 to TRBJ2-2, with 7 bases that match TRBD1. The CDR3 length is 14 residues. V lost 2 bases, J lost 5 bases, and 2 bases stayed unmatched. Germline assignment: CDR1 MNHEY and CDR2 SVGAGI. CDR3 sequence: CASSYQGQTGELFF. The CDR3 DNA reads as TGTGCCAGCAGTTACCAGGGACAGACCGGGGAGCTGTTTTTT.

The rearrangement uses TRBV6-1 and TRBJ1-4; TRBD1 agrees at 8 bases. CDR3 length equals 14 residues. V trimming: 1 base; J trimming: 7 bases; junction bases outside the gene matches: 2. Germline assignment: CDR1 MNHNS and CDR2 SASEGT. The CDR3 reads CASSEGQGFEKLFF. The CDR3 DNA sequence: TGTGCCAGCAGTGAAGGACAGGGGTTTGAAAAACTGTTTTTT.

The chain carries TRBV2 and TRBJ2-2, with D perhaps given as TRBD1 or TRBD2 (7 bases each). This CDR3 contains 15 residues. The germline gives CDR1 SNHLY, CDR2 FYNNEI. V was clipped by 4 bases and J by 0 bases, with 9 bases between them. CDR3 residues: CASSAGGANTGELFF. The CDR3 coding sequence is TGTGCCAGCAGTGCAGGGGGGGCGAACACCGGGGAGCTGTTTTTT.

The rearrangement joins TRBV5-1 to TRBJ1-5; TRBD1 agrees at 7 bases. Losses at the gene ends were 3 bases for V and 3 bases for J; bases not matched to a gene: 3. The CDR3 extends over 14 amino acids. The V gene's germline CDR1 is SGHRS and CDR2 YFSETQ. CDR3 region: CASSSGQNNQPQHF. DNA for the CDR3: TGCGCCAGCAGCTCGGGACAGAACAATCAGCCCCAGCATTTT.

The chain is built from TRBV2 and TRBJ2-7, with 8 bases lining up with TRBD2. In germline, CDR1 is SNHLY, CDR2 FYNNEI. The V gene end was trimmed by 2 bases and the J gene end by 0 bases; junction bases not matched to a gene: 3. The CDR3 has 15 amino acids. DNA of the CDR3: TGTGCCAGCAGTGAATATGGGACTAGCTCCTACGAGCAGTACTTC. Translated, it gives CASSEYGTSSYEQYF.

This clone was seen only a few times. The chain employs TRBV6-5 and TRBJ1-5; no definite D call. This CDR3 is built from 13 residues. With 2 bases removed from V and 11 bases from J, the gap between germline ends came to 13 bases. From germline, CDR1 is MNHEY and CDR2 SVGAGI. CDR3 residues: CASSYGELGAQHF. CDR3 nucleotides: TGTGCCAGCAGTTACGGGGAGCTGGGAGCCCAGCATTTT.

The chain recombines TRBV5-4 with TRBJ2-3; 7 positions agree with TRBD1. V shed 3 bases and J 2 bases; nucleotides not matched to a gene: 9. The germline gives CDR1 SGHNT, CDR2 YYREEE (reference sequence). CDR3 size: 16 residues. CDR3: CASSSTGTDITDTQYF. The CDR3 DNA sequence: TGTGCCAGCAGCTCAACCGGGACAGACATCACAGATACGCAGTATTTT.

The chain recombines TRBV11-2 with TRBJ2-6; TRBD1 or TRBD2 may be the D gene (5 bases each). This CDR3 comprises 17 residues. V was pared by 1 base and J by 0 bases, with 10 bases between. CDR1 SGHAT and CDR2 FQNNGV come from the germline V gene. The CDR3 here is CASSLVLGGSGANVLTF. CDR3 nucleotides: TGTGCCAGCAGCTTAGTTCTTGGGGGCTCTGGGGCCAACGTCCTGACTTTC. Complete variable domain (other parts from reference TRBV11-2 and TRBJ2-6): EAGVAQSPRYKIIEKRQSVAFWCNPISGHATLYWYQQILGQGPKLLIQFQNNGVVDDSQLPKDRFSAERLKGVDSTLKIQPAKLEDSAVYLCASSLVLGGSGANVLTFGAGSRLTVL.

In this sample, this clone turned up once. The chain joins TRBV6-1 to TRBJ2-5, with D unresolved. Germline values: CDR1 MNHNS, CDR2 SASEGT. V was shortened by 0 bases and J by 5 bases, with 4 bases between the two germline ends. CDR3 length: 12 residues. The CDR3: CASSEAWETQYF. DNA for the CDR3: TGTGCCAGCAGTGAAGCGTGGGAGACCCAGTACTTC.

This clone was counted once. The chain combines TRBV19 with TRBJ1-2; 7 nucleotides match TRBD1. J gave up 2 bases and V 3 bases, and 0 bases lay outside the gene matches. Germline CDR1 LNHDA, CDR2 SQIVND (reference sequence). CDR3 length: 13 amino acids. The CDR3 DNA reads TGTGCCAGTAGTATGACAGGGAACTATGGCTACACCTTC. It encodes CASSMTGNYGYTF.

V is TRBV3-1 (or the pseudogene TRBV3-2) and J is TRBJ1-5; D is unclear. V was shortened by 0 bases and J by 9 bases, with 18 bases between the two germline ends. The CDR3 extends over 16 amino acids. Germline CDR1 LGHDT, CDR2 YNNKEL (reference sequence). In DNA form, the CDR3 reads TGTGCCAGCAGCCAAGACGGTCGGGCAGGTGGAGGGCCCCAGCATTTT. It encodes CASSQDGRAGGGPQHF.

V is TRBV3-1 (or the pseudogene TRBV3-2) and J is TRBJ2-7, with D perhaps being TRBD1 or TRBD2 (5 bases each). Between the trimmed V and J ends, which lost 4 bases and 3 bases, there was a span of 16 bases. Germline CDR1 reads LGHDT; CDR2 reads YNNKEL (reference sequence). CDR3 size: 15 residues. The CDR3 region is CASSPIGTVGYEQYF. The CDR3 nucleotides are TGTGCCAGCAGCCCTATAGGGACCGTAGGCTACGAGCAGTACTTC.

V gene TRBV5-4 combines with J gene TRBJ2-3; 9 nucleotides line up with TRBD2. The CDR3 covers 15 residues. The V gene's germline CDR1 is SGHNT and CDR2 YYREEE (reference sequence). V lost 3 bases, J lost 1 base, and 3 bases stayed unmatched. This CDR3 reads CASSWSSGGTDTQYF. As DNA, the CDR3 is TGTGCCAGCAGCTGGTCTAGCGGGGGCACAGATACGCAGTATTTT.